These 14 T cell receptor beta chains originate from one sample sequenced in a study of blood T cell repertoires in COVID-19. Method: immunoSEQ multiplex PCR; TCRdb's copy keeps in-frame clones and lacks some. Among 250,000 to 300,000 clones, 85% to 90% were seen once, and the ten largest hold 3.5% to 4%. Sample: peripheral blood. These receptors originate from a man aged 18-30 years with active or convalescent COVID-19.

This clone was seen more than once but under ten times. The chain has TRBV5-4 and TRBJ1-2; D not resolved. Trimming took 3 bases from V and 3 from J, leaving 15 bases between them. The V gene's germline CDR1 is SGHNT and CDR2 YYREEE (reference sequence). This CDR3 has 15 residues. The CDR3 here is CASSYPRPGDYGYTF. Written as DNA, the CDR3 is TGTGCCAGCAGCTACCCGCGGCCGGGAGACTATGGCTACACCTTC.

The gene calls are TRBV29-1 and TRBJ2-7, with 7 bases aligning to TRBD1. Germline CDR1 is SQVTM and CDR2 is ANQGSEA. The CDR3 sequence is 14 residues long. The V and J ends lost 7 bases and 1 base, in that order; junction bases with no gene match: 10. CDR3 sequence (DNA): TGCAGCGGTGGTCTGACAGGGATATCCTACGAGCAGTACTTC. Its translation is CSGGLTGISYEQYF.

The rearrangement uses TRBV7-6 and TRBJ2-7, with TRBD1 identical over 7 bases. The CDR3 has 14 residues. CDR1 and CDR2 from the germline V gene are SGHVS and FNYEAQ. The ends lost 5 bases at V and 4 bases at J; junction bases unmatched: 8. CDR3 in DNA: TGTGCCAGCAGCGACGGACAGGTCGCGTACGAGCAGTACTTC. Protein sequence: CASSDGQVAYEQYF.

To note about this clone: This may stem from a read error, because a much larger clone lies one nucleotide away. CDR3 loop: CASSTGNTGELFF. In DNA form, the CDR3 reads TGTGCCAGCAGTACAGGGAACACCGGGGAGCTGTTTTTT. The rearrangement joins TRBV2 to TRBJ2-2; tentatively, D is TRBD1 (5 bases). Trimming removed 5 bases at V and 1 base at J, with 5 bases between. The CDR3 contains 13 residues. CDR1 SNHLY and CDR2 FYNNEI come from the germline V gene. Using reference TRBV2 and TRBJ2-2 for the parts outside the CDR3, the full variable domain is EPEVTQTPSHQVTQMGQEVILRCVPISNHLYFYWYRQILGQKVEFLVSFYNNEISEKSEIFDDQFSVERPDGSNFTLKIRSTKLEDSAMYFCASSTGNTGELFFGEGSRLTVL.

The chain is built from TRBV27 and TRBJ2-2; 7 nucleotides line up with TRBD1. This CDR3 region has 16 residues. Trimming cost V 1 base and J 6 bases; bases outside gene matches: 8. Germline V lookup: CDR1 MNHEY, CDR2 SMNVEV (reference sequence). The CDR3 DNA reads TGTGCCAGCAGTTTATATTTCACAGGGGTTCCCGGGGAGCTGTTTTTT. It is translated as CASSLYFTGVPGELFF.

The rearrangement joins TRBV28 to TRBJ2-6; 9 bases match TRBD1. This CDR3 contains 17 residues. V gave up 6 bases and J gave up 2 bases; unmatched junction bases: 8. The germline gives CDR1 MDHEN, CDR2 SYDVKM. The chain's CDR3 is CASSLTGGLTGANVLTF. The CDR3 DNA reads TGTGCCAGCAGCCTAACAGGGGGCTTAACTGGGGCCAACGTCCTGACTTTC.

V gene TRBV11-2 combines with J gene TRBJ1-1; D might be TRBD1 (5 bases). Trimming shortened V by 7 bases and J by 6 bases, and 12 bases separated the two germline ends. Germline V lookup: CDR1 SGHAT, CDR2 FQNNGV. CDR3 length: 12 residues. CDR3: CASIHGGAEAFF. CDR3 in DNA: TGTGCCAGCATCCACGGGGGTGCTGAAGCTTTCTTT.

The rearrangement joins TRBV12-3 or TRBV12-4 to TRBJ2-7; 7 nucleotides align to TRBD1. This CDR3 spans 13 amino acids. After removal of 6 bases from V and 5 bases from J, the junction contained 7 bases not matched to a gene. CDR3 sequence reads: CASRGQGVNEQYF. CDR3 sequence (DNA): TGTGCCAGCAGGGGGCAGGGGGTAAACGAGCAGTACTTC.

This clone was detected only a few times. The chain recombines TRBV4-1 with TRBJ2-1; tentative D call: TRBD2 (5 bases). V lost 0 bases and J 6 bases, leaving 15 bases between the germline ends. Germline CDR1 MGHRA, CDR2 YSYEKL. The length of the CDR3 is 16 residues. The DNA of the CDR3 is TGCGCCAGCAGCCAAGAAGAAGGTCGGGGTGGCAATGAGCAGTTCTTC. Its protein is CASSQEEGRGGNEQFF.

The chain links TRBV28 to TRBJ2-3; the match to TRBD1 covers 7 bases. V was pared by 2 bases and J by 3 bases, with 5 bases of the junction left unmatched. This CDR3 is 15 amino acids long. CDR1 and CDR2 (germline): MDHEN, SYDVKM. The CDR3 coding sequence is TGTGCCAGCAGTTTAGACAGGGTGAGGACAGATACGCAGTATTTT. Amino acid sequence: CASSLDRVRTDTQYF.

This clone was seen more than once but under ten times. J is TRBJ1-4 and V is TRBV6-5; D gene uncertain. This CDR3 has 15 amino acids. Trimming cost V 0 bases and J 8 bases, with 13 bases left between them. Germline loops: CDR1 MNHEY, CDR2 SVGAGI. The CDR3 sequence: CASSYSRGTAEKLFF. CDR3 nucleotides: TGTGCCAGCAGTTACTCGAGAGGCACTGCAGAAAAACTGTTTTTT.

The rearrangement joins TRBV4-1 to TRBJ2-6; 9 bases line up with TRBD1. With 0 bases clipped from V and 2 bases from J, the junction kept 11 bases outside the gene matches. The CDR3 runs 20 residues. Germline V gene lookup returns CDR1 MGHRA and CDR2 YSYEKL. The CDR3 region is CASSQDVEDRGQAGANVLTF. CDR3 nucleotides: TGCGCCAGCAGCCAAGATGTAGAGGACAGGGGACAGGCTGGGGCCAACGTCCTGACTTTC.

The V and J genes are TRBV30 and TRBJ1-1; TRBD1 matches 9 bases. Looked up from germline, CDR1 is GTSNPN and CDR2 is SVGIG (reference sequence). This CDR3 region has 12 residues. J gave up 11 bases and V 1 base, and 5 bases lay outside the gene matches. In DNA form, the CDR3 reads TGTGCCTGGAGTGAACAGGGGGCGTGGGCTTTCTTT. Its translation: CAWSEQGAWAFF. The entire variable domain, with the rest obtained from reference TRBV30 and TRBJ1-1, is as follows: SQTIHQWPATLVQPVGSPLSLECTVEGTSNPNLYWYRQAAGRGLQLLFYSVGIGQISSEVPQNLSASRPQDRQFILSSKKLLLSDSGFYLCAWSEQGAWAFFGQGTRLTVV.

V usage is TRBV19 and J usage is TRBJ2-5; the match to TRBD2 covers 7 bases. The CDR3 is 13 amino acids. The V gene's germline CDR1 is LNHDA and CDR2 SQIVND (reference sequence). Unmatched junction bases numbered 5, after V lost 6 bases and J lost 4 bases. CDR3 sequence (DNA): TGTGCCAGTAGCCCTAGGGAGGGAGAGACCCAGTACTTC. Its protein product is CASSPREGETQYF.